This TCR beta chain was captured by sequencing in a study of blood T cell repertoires in COVID-19. Study overall: Spain, Italy and the United States supplied samples that represented acute and convalescent COVID-19.

In the authors' workflow: For nucleated cells, counts were estimated from reference gene primer amplification. Sequenced by immunoSEQ multiplex PCR; TCRdb stores in-frame clones only, minus some. The V and J calls and the clone size are those of that table, but D and trimming were determined from the DNA. This table holds about 87,000 clones, about four fifths found once. The CDR3 covers 15 residues. Germline V gives CDR1 LGHDT, CDR2 YNNKEL (reference sequence). Trimming cost V 5 bases and J 6 bases, with 16 bases left between them. This clonotype was sampled from a woman between 65 and 79 years old with acute or convalescent COVID-19. Sequenced: peripheral blood. The chain recombines TRBV3-1 (or the pseudogene TRBV3-2) with TRBJ2-2; D perhaps matches TRBD1 (6 bases). CDR3 coding DNA: TGTGCCAGCAGCTATACAGGGAAAGGGGCCGGGGAGCTGTTTTTT. It translates to CASSYTGKGAGELFF.